This T cell receptor (beta chain) stems from a study of blood T cell repertoires in COVID-19. Germline CDR1 is MNHEY and CDR2 is SVGAGI. The CDR3 is 14 amino acids. V was pared by 2 bases and J by 5 bases, with 6 bases of the junction left unmatched. Libraries were prepared by immunoSEQ multiplex PCR; TCRdb keeps only in-frame clonotypes and omits some of them. The data contain tens of thousands of clones, around 84% of them seen just once; the ten biggest clones take up less than 15%. Sequenced material: peripheral blood. The V call is TRBV6-5, the J call TRBJ2-7, with 7 bases lining up with TRBD2. This receptor was identified in a human donor in a cohort sampled during active COVID-19. The CDR3 DNA reads TGTGCCAGCAGTTACCGAGCGGGGACGGACGAGCAGTACTTC. Translated: CASSYRAGTDEQYF.